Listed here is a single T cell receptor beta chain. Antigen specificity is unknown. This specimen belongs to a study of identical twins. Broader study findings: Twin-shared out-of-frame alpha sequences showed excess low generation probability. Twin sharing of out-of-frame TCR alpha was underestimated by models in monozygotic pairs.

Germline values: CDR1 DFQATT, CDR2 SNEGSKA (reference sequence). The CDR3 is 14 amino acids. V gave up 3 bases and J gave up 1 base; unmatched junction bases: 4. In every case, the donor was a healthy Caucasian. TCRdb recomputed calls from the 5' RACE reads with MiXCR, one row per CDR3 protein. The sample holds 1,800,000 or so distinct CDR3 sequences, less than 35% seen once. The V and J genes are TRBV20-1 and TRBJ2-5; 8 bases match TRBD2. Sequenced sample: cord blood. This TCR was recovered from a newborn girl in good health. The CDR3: CSASRTSLQETQYF. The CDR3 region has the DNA TGCAGTGCTAGCCGGACTAGCCTCCAAGAGACCCAGTACTTC.